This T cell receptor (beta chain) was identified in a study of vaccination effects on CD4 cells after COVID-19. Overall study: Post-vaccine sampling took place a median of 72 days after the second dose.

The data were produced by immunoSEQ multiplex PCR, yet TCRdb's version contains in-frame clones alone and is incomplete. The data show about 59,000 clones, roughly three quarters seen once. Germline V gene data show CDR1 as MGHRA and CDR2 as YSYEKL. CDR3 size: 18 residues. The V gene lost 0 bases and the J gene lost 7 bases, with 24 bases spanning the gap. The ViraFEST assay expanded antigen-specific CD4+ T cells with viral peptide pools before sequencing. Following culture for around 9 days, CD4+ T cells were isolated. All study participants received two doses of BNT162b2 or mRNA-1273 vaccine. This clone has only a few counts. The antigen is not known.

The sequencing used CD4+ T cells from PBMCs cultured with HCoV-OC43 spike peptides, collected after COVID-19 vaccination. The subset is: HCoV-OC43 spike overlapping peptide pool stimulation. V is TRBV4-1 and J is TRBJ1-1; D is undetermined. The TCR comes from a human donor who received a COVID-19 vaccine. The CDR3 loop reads CASSQDLERAVGWNEAFF. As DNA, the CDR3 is TGCGCCAGCAGCCAAGACTTGGAGCGGGCGGTTGGGTGGAATGAAGCTTTCTTT.